These 5 T cell receptor beta chains came from one sample sequenced in a study of STAT3 mutations in large granular lymphocyte leukemia. Study conclusions and caveats: Every T-cell large granular lymphocyte leukemia patient had at least one immunodominant TCR beta clonotype.

TCRdb's table, derived via immunoSEQ multiplex PCR, lists solely in-frame clones and lacks some. The sample consists of about 4,700 clones, approximately 50% of them appearing once. For these receptors, no antigen is known. Specimen: peripheral blood mononuclear cells. These receptor sequences come from a male patient between 45 and 60 years old with T-cell large granular lymphocyte leukemia. Some clones in this sample may be carry-over from other donors' samples.

This chain connects TRBV5-1 to TRBJ2-7; TRBD1 matches at 8 bases. CDR3 length: 15 amino acids. The V gene end was trimmed by 5 bases and the J gene end by 0 bases; junction bases not matched to a gene: 7. In germline, CDR1 is SGHRS, CDR2 YFSETQ. The CDR3 bases are TGCGCCAGCAGTTCGGGACAGGCTTTCTCCTACGAGCAGTACTTC. Its translation is CASSSGQAFSYEQYF. Complete variable domain (other parts from reference TRBV5-1 and TRBJ2-7): KAGVTQTPRYLIKTRGQQVTLSCSPISGHRSVSWYQQTPGQGLQFLFEYFSETQRNKGNFPGRFSGRQFSNSRSEMNVSTLELGDSALYLCASSSGQAFSYEQYFGPGTRLTVT.

The gene calls are TRBV7-9 and TRBJ1-5; TRBD1 aligns across 8 bases. CDR3 size: 15 residues. The germline V gene has CDR1 SEHNR and CDR2 FQNEAQ (reference sequence). With 6 bases clipped from V and 1 base from J, the junction kept 5 bases outside the gene matches. CDR3 DNA: TGTGCCAGCAGTTACCAGGGGGCAAGCAATCAGCCCCAGCATTTT. This encodes CASSYQGASNQPQHF.

The chain couples TRBV29-1 to TRBJ2-3; possibly TRBD2 for D (5 bases). Germline V gene data show CDR1 as SQVTM and CDR2 as ANQGSEA. Trimming shortened V by 2 bases and J by 6 bases, and 9 bases separated the two germline ends. This CDR3 spans 12 amino acids. CDR3 sequence: CSVERGGDTQYF. The CDR3 DNA follows: TGCAGCGTTGAACGCGGAGGCGATACGCAGTATTTT.

This clone was counted between two and nine times. The chain carries TRBV7-9 and TRBJ1-4; tentatively, D is TRBD1 (5 bases). The CDR3 has 15 amino acids. Germline loops: CDR1 SEHNR, CDR2 FQNEAQ (reference sequence). The V end lost 6 bases, the J end lost 5 bases, and 16 bases lay between the germline ends. The CDR3 loop reads CASSFQGRENEKLFF. DNA for the CDR3: TGTGCCAGCAGTTTTCAGGGAAGGGAAAATGAAAAACTGTTTTTT.

This clone was found a few times. This chain joins TRBV6-1 and TRBJ2-7; 11 bases match TRBD2. The CDR3 consists of 17 residues. The V and J ends lost 4 bases and 1 base, in that order; junction bases with no gene match: 9. CDR1 is MNHNS, CDR2 SASEGT, per germline. CDR3 coding DNA: TGTGCCAGCAGTGCCGGGACTAGCGGAGCAAGGTCCTACGAGCAGTACTTC. Translation: CASSAGTSGARSYEQYF.